This T cell receptor (beta chain) was identified in a study of blood T cell repertoires in COVID-19. The sample holds one count of this clone. Here immunoSEQ multiplex PCR was the method, and the copy in TCRdb shows in-frame clones only, minus some. The table records approximately 300,000 clones, 70% to 90% of them present only once. Cohort 3 donors were reported recovered after two negative PCRs, clearance, or symptom resolution. What was sequenced was PBMCs or T cells enriched from blood (not recorded which). The receptor was derived from a woman in her 30s who had recovered from COVID-19.

The CDR3 spells CASSFGQGSFEQYF. In DNA form, the CDR3 reads TGTGCCAGCAGCTTTGGACAGGGATCTTTCGAGCAGTACTTC. The chain combines TRBV13 with TRBJ2-7, with 8 bases that match TRBD1. This CDR3 is 14 amino acids long. V was clipped by 3 bases and J by 6 bases; unmatched bases: 7. Germline CDR1 reads PRHDT; CDR2 reads FYEKMQ (reference sequence).